These 15 T cell receptor beta chains share one sample of origin, sequenced in a study of blood T cell repertoires in COVID-19. This table comes from immunoSEQ multiplex PCR, and its TCRdb copy is limited to in-frame clones, with some not included. The data contain about 300,000 clones, 65% to 90% of them singletons. Sequencing used PBMCs or T cells enriched from blood (not recorded which). The receptors derive from a man aged 25-40 years who had recovered from COVID-19.

The CDR3 bases are TGTGCCAGCTCACCCGGGGGGCCGGGGACTGAAGCTTTCTTT. It specifies CASSPGGPGTEAFF. The rearrangement links TRBV18 to TRBJ1-1, with a weak D call TRBD1 (6 bases). V gave up 3 bases and J gave up 5 bases, with 13 bases separating them. The CDR3 covers 14 residues. The germline gives CDR1 KGHSH, CDR2 LQKENI.

V usage is TRBV6-5 and J usage is TRBJ2-2, with 8 bases that match TRBD2. The CDR3 spans 15 residues. V gave up 2 bases and J gave up 7 bases; unmatched junction bases: 6. CDR1 is MNHEY and CDR2 is SVGAGI in the germline V gene. CDR3 in DNA: TGTGCCAGCAGTTACGTTGGCGGGGGGCGCGGGGAGCTGTTTTTT. Protein sequence: CASSYVGGGRGELFF.

This clone was seen just once. The chain uses TRBV3-1 (or the pseudogene TRBV3-2) and TRBJ1-2; possible D gene TRBD1, 5 bases. The germline V gene encodes CDR1 LGHDT and CDR2 YNNKEL (reference sequence). Between the trimmed V and J ends, which lost 4 bases and 8 bases, there was a span of 17 bases. The CDR3 length is 14 residues. In DNA form, the CDR3 reads TGTGCCAGCAGCCCAAACAGGATCCCTTCCGGCTACACCTTC. It codes for CASSPNRIPSGYTF.

This chain connects TRBV4-1 to TRBJ2-3, with TRBD2 identical over 16 bases. The CDR3 has 18 residues. Trimming cost V 3 bases and J 6 bases; bases outside gene matches: 9. Germline-derived CDR1 and CDR2 are MGHRA and YSYEKL. The CDR3 DNA reads TGCGCCAGCAGCCACCGATTCGGGACTAGCGGGGGGGTGGATACGCAGTATTTT. Its translation is CASSHRFGTSGGVDTQYF.

The J gene is TRBJ1-6, the V gene TRBV13; 9 bases are a match to TRBD1. The CDR3 runs 17 residues. V shed 4 bases, J shed 0 bases, and the junction held 4 bases outside the gene matches. Germline values: CDR1 PRHDT, CDR2 FYEKMQ (reference sequence). CDR3 in DNA: TGTGCCAGCAGCTCGACGACAGGGGGCTCCTATAATTCACCCCTCCACTTT. Its translation is CASSSTTGGSYNSPLHF.

This clone was observed once. The chain is built from TRBV6-2 or TRBV6-3 and TRBJ2-3; D unresolved. The CDR3 is made up of 14 amino acids. The germline gives CDR1 MNHEY, CDR2 SVGEGT. V lost 0 bases, J lost 1 base, and 5 bases lay in between. The DNA of the CDR3 is TGTGCCAGCAGTTACTCAGCCCGCACAGATACGCAGTATTTT. Amino acids: CASSYSARTDTQYF.

The chain carries TRBV19 and TRBJ2-1; tentative D call: TRBD1 (6 bases). The CDR3 has 13 amino acids. V shed 8 bases and J shed 9 bases, with 17 bases lying between them. Germline CDR1 is LNHDA and CDR2 is SQIVND (reference sequence). CDR3 DNA: TGTGCCAGTGCATACGGACAGTTTGCTGAGCAGTTCTTC. This gives the protein CASAYGQFAEQFF.

The gene calls are TRBV13 and TRBJ2-5; 11 bases line up with TRBD2. This CDR3 contains 15 residues. Germline V gene data show CDR1 as PRHDT and CDR2 as FYEKMQ (reference sequence). V lost 5 bases to trimming and J lost 5 bases; unmatched junction nucleotides: 7. The CDR3 DNA reads as TGTGCCAGCAGCGGTATAGCGGGAGGGCCGGAGACCCAGTACTTC. Its protein is CASSGIAGGPETQYF. The variable domain in full, with the rest retrieved from reference TRBV13 and TRBJ2-5, is AAGVIQSPRHLIKEKRETATLKCYPIPRHDTVYWYQQGPGQDPQFLISFYEKMQSDKGSIPDRFSAQQFSDYHSELNMSSLELGDSALYFCASSGIAGGPETQYFGPGTRLLVL.

V and J are TRBV4-2 and TRBJ2-3; the D gene is possibly TRBD2 (6 bases). The germline gives CDR1 LGHNA, CDR2 YNFKEQ. V lost 1 base and J lost 0, with 11 bases in between. CDR3 length: 16 amino acids. CDR3 bases: TGTGCCAGCAGCCAAGTTGGGGGGACTAGCACAGATACGCAGTATTTT. Its protein is CASSQVGGTSTDTQYF.

J is TRBJ1-1 and V is TRBV11-2; D is possibly TRBD1 (6 bases). V was trimmed by 5 bases and J by 12 bases, leaving 13 bases between them. Per germline, CDR1 SGHAT and CDR2 FQNNGV. The CDR3 length is 11 residues. CDR3 residues: CASSRTGTTFF. In DNA, the CDR3 is TGTGCCAGCAGCCGCACAGGGACGACTTTCTTT. The variable domain in full, completed from reference TRBV11-2 and TRBJ1-1, reads EAGVAQSPRYKIIEKRQSVAFWCNPISGHATLYWYQQILGQGPKLLIQFQNNGVVDDSQLPKDRFSAERLKGVDSTLKIQPAKLEDSAVYLCASSRTGTTFFGQGTRLTVV.

This sequence joins TRBV5-6 and TRBJ1-1, with D tentatively TRBD1 (5 bases). V shed 2 bases and J shed 0 bases, with 11 bases lying between them. The CDR3 loop spans 15 amino acids. Germline values: CDR1 SGHDT, CDR2 YYEEEE. Here the CDR3 reads CASSLNGQLNTEAFF. DNA for the CDR3: TGTGCCAGCAGCTTAAACGGACAACTGAACACTGAAGCTTTCTTT. Variable domain in full (rest from reference TRBV5-6 and TRBJ1-1): DAGVTQSPTHLIKTRGQQVTLRCSPKSGHDTVSWYQQALGQGPQFIFQYYEEEERQRGNFPDRFSGHQFPNYSSELNVNALLLGDSALYLCASSLNGQLNTEAFFGQGTRLTVV.

In DNA, the CDR3 is TGTGCCAGTAAAGAGACAGGGGACTACGAGCAGTACTTC. Translation gives CASKETGDYEQYF. The V gene is TRBV19, the J gene TRBJ2-7; 8 positions agree with TRBD1. V lost 7 bases to trimming and J lost 3 bases; unmatched junction nucleotides: 5. The germline V gene has CDR1 LNHDA and CDR2 SQIVND (reference sequence). This CDR3 has 13 residues.

This clone turned up a few times. The V gene is TRBV18, the J gene TRBJ2-3, with 13 nucleotides matching TRBD2. The CDR3 is made up of 16 amino acids. Germline CDR1 is KGHSH and CDR2 is LQKENI. J gave up 4 bases and V 1 base, and 2 bases lay outside the gene matches. Written as DNA, the CDR3 is TGTGCCAGCTCACCACGGACTAGCGGGAGTTCAGATACGCAGTATTTT. This encodes CASSPRTSGSSDTQYF.

The J gene is TRBJ1-2, the V gene TRBV24-1; 9 bases are a match to TRBD1. Germline V lookup: CDR1 KGHDR, CDR2 SFDVKD. The CDR3 is made up of 16 amino acids. V lost 4 bases to trimming and J lost 5 bases; unmatched junction nucleotides: 10. Here the CDR3 reads CATSDPSGTGKYGYTF. CDR3 sequence (DNA): TGTGCCACCAGTGACCCTTCCGGGACAGGGAAATATGGCTACACCTTC.

V is TRBV5-8 and J is TRBJ1-2; 7 positions match TRBD1. CDR1 and CDR2 (germline): SGHTS, YDEGEE. Trimming took 1 base from V and 10 from J; bases not matched to a gene: 10. The CDR3 loop spans 14 amino acids. CDR3 sequence reads: CASSLLQGPLHYTF. The CDR3 bases are TGTGCCAGCAGCTTGTTACAGGGGCCACTCCACTACACCTTC.